This T cell receptor beta chain was obtained from a study of early T cells in non-severe SARS-CoV-2 infection. Study overall: Chains from this unsorted whole-blood bulk RNA could not be paired. Overall study results and limits: Lookups in VDJdb leaned toward anti-spike CD8 responses and missed private and CD4 specificities.

This clonotype was counted many times. Its target is unknown. The CDR3 length is 15 residues. The germline V gene has CDR1 MDHEN and CDR2 SYDVKM. J gave up 4 bases and V 2 bases, and 5 bases lay outside the gene matches. Unique molecular identifier tags were affixed to discrete cDNA molecules. MiXCR, run by TCRdb on the 5' RACE reads, gives a single entry per CDR3 protein. Of about 48,000 distinct CDR3 sequences in the sample, approximately 13% were seen once. This rearrangement joins TRBV28 to TRBJ1-5, with TRBD1 identical over 7 bases. The receptor was derived from an adult who was a healthcare worker with PCR-confirmed SARS-CoV-2 infection or an uninfected control (not recorded which). Input material: whole blood. The CDR3 region is CASSLVTGVNQPQHF. CDR3 nucleotide sequence: TGTGCCAGCAGTTTAGTAACAGGGGTTAATCAGCCCCAGCATTTT. Complete variable domain (other parts from reference TRBV28 and TRBJ1-5): DVKVTQSSRYLVKRTGEKVFLECVQDMDHENMFWYRQDPGLGLRLIYFSYDVKMKEKGDIPEGYSVSREKKERFSLILESASTNQTSMYLCASSLVTGVNQPQHFGDGTRLSIL.